The 18 T cell receptor beta chains in this list originate from one sample, sequenced in a study of OX40 agonist ivuxolimab in advanced cancers. Using immunoSEQ multiplex PCR, the repertoire was profiled, and TCRdb retains in-frame clones only, with some absent. The sample holds tens of thousands of clones; about three quarters are singletons and the top ten take 11% to 15%. Sequencing was performed on CD4+ or CD8+ T cells sorted from blood, taken in a trial of the OX40 agonist ivuxolimab. These TCRs come from an adult with an advanced solid tumor such as melanoma, head and neck, liver or kidney cancer.

The chain joins TRBV27 to TRBJ2-1, with 12 nucleotides matching TRBD2. V lost 10 bases, J lost 9 bases, and 7 bases stayed unmatched. The CDR3 runs 13 residues. Germline CDR1 reads MNHEY; CDR2 reads SMNVEV (reference sequence). CDR3 coding DNA: TGTGCCATTCAGCTAGCGGGGGGGAGTGAGCAGTTCTTC. This translates into CAIQLAGGSEQFF.

J is TRBJ2-3 and V is TRBV27; D may match TRBD1 or TRBD2 (6 bases each). CDR3 length: 16 residues. Trimming shortened V by 5 bases and J by 3 bases, and 18 bases separated the two germline ends. Looked up from germline, CDR1 is MNHEY and CDR2 is SMNVEV (reference sequence). The DNA of the CDR3 is TGTGCCAGCAGTCCCCCGGGGGCACCAAGAACAGATACGCAGTATTTT. This gives the protein CASSPPGAPRTDTQYF.

V and J are TRBV7-7 and TRBJ2-5; a possible D gene is TRBD2 (5 bases). Between the trimmed V and J ends, which lost 1 base and 4 bases, there was a span of 13 bases. The CDR3 runs to 15 residues. Germline loops: CDR1 SSHAT, CDR2 FNYEAQ (reference sequence). The CDR3 protein is CASSLGPGIGETQYF. The CDR3 DNA reads TGTGCCAGCAGCTTAGGGCCGGGAATAGGAGAGACCCAGTACTTC.

V gene TRBV6-5 combines with J gene TRBJ2-1; 9 bases line up with TRBD2. Germline-derived CDR1 and CDR2 are MNHEY and SVGAGI. The CDR3 is made up of 16 amino acids. Unmatched junction bases numbered 14, after V lost 2 bases and J lost 12 bases. CDR3 in amino acids: CASSYSSGGGGTGQFF. In DNA form, the CDR3 reads TGTGCCAGCAGTTACAGTTCTGGCGGGGGGGGCACAGGGCAGTTCTTC.

The chain uses TRBV7-9 and TRBJ2-1; TRBD1 matches at 7 bases. The CDR3 is 14 amino acids. Germline values: CDR1 SEHNR, CDR2 FQNEAQ (reference sequence). Trimming took 5 bases from V and 9 from J; bases not matched to a gene: 10. CDR3 sequence (DNA): TGTGCCAGCAGCCCGGGACAGTCTAAGCCTGAGCAGTTCTTC. Protein: CASSPGQSKPEQFF.

This clone was found once. The chain employs TRBV7-2 and TRBJ1-1; no reliable D call. The CDR3 contains 12 residues. The germline V gene has CDR1 SGHTA and CDR2 FQGNSA. With 3 bases removed from V and 11 bases from J, the gap between germline ends came to 13 bases. The CDR3 nucleotides read TGTGCCAGCAGCTTCTCGTCGTTCCCCGCTTTCTTT. Its translation is CASSFSSFPAFF.

The chain uses TRBV2 and TRBJ2-5; possible D gene TRBD2, 5 bases. Trimming pared 5 bases from V and 2 bases from J, leaving 9 bases between. The germline V gene has CDR1 SNHLY and CDR2 FYNNEI. The CDR3 is 13 amino acids. The CDR3 loop reads CASSLREQETQYF. The CDR3 bases are TGTGCCAGCAGTTTGAGGGAACAAGAGACCCAGTACTTC.

The chain has TRBV5-1 and TRBJ2-2; no clear D gene. This CDR3 spans 12 amino acids. V was trimmed by 4 bases and J by 2 bases, leaving 3 bases between them. Germline CDR1 is SGHRS and CDR2 is YFSETQ. This CDR3 reads CASSINTGELFF. The CDR3 coding sequence is TGCGCCAGCAGCATAAACACCGGGGAGCTGTTTTTT.

The chain uses TRBV5-4 and TRBJ2-7, with TRBD2 matching over 8 bases. With 0 bases clipped from V and 2 bases from J, the junction kept 10 bases outside the gene matches. The CDR3 extends over 17 amino acids. The germline V gene has CDR1 SGHNT and CDR2 YYREEE (reference sequence). In nucleotides, the CDR3 is TGTGCCAGCAGCTTGGGGTTTGGGGCGGGGGGACCCTACGAGCAGTACTTC. Translating gives CASSLGFGAGGPYEQYF.

This chain uses TRBV5-3 with TRBJ2-7; maybe TRBD2 (5 bases). TRBV5-3 is annotated as an ORF whose role is uncertain. The V end was cut by 5 bases, the J end by 7 bases, with 13 bases between. The CDR3 extends over 12 amino acids. As DNA, the CDR3 is TGTGCCAGAAGTTCTCGCCCGGGGGAGCAGTACTTC. It is translated as CARSSRPGEQYF.

By share, this clone ranks as large. The V call is TRBV7-9, the J call TRBJ1-1, with unresolved D. Deletions cut 3 bases from V and 3 bases from J, with 11 bases between. CDR1 is SEHNR and CDR2 is FQNEAQ in the germline V gene (reference sequence). There are 14 residues in the CDR3. In nucleotides, the CDR3 is TGTGCCAGCAGCTTCGAGGGCTCGTACACTGAAGCTTTCTTT. This codes for CASSFEGSYTEAFF.

The chain employs TRBV6-5 and TRBJ1-4; D unclear. The V and J ends lost 0 bases and 0 bases respectively, with 8 bases between them. The CDR3 totals 16 residues. The germline V gene encodes CDR1 MNHEY and CDR2 SVGAGI. This chain's CDR3 is CASSYSGVATNEKLFF. CDR3 nucleotide sequence: TGTGCCAGCAGTTACTCCGGGGTTGCAACTAATGAAAAACTGTTTTTT.

This clone was detected only a few times. This chain connects TRBV7-9 to TRBJ2-7; a weak D match, TRBD1 (5 bases). Per the germline V gene, CDR1 is SEHNR and CDR2 is FQNEAQ (reference sequence). CDR3 length: 16 amino acids. V was trimmed by 4 bases and J by 3 bases, leaving 19 bases between them. CDR3 coding DNA: TGTGCCAGCAGCTCCCCTACTGAGACAGCAGACTACGAGCAGTACTTC. This translates into CASSSPTETADYEQYF.

The chain joins TRBV11-2 to TRBJ2-3; TRBD2 matches 8 bases. This CDR3 is built from 17 residues. Per the germline V gene, CDR1 is SGHAT and CDR2 is FQNNGV. After removal of 5 bases from V and 4 bases from J, the junction contained 14 bases not matched to a gene. CDR3 residues: CASSPPGRGAGADTQYF. CDR3 DNA sequence: TGTGCCAGCAGCCCCCCGGGGCGGGGGGCCGGGGCAGATACGCAGTATTTT.

The V gene is TRBV9, the J gene TRBJ1-5; D is unclear. V was cut by 3 bases and J by 0 bases, with 7 bases left in between. CDR3 length: 14 residues. Germline V CDR1 and CDR2: SGDLS, YYNGEE. CDR3 nucleotide sequence: TGTGCCAGCAGCGCTGACGTTAGCAATCAGCCCCAGCATTTT. This sequence encodes CASSADVSNQPQHF.

There are a few counts of this clone. The V call is TRBV7-6, the J call TRBJ2-2; 9 bases line up with TRBD1. Germline V gene sequence: CDR1 SGHVS, CDR2 FNYEAQ. Trimming cost V 1 base and J 4 bases; bases outside gene matches: 7. This CDR3 is built from 17 residues. The DNA for the CDR3 is TGTGCCAGCAGCTTAGAGGAGGACAGGGGAGGCACCGGGGAGCTGTTTTTT. Amino acid sequence: CASSLEEDRGGTGELFF.

CDR3 coding DNA: TGTGCCAGCAGCTGGCGGATAGATACGCAGTATTTT. This translates into CASSWRIDTQYF. This chain links TRBV7-9 with TRBJ2-3; the D is unclear. Trimming removed 4 bases from V and 5 bases from J, with 7 bases in between. This CDR3 contains 12 residues. The germline CDR1 and CDR2 sequences are SEHNR and FQNEAQ (reference sequence).

This clone showed up just a few times. The chain is built from TRBV7-3 and TRBJ1-1, with D possibly TRBD1 on 5 matching bases. This CDR3 is built from 15 residues. CDR1 SGHTA and CDR2 FQGTGA come from the germline V gene. The V gene lost 2 bases and the J gene lost 6 bases, with 16 bases spanning the gap. The CDR3 region is CASSLAIRADAEAFF. The DNA of the CDR3 is TGTGCCAGCAGCTTAGCGATCAGGGCTGACGCTGAAGCTTTCTTT.